The present T cell receptor beta chain was sequenced within a study of cytomegalovirus exposure and HLA in healthy donors. Germline V gives CDR1 MGHDK, CDR2 SYGVNS. The CDR3 sequence is 17 residues long. V lost 7 bases and J lost 4; bases outside the gene matches: 12. The primer mix had 60 Vbeta and 13 Jbeta primers. The protocol was immunoSEQ multiplex PCR, while the TCRdb copy is restricted to in-frame clones and leaves out a portion. The sample shows around 200,000 clones, 79% of them seen only once. The sample taken for sequencing was PBMCs. This clonotype was obtained from a woman in her twenties or thirties in good health and CMV-seropositive. The rearrangement links TRBV25-1 to TRBJ2-1; 11 bases fit TRBD1. The CDR3 bases are TGTGCCAGCATCGGGAGCCCGGGACAGGGGGGTTACAATGAGCAGTTCTTC. It codes for CASIGSPGQGGYNEQFF.